The 28 T cell receptor beta chains given below trace back to one sample, sequenced in a study of T-cell reconstitution after alpha-beta-depleted transplantation in children. Molecular barcoding with unique molecular identifiers was used for the TCRbeta library. TCRdb re-analysed the PCR reads in MiXCR, keeping a single row per CDR3 protein. This sample has 540,000 or so distinct CDR3 sequences, with about 21% found just once. The source was PBMCs, mostly from graft donor cells, collected 360 days after TCRalphabeta/CD19-depleted stem cell transplant. The receptors were sampled from a boy in the first two years of life who had a stem cell transplant for acute myeloid leukemia, so the T cells may come from the graft donor.

The chain recombines TRBV3-1 with TRBJ2-4, with D unclear. This CDR3 is built from 14 residues. With 2 bases removed from V and 8 bases from J, the gap between germline ends came to 13 bases. CDR1 and CDR2 from the germline V gene are LGHDT and YNNKEL (reference sequence). CDR3 loop: CASSQFPYSHIQYF. In nucleotides, the CDR3 is TGTGCCAGCAGCCAATTCCCCTACAGTCACATTCAGTACTTC.

In its sample, this clonotype was seen a few times. The rearrangement uses TRBV20-1 and TRBJ2-3; 7 bases align to TRBD1. CDR1 and CDR2 from the germline V gene are DFQATT and SNEGSKA (reference sequence). V trimming: 3 bases; J trimming: 2 bases; junction bases outside the gene matches: 8. There are 15 residues in the CDR3. The CDR3 sequence: CSARSRQGPTDTQYF. CDR3 sequence (DNA): TGCAGTGCTAGGAGCAGACAGGGCCCCACAGATACGCAGTATTTT.

This clonotype turned up a few times. The chain uses TRBV9 and TRBJ1-6, with D unresolved. Germline-derived CDR1 and CDR2 are SGDLS and YYNGEE. Trimming stripped 0 bases from V and 9 bases from J, with 19 bases between. The CDR3 extends over 17 amino acids. CDR3: CASSVGTTQEIGSPLHF. The CDR3 DNA follows: TGTGCCAGCAGCGTAGGTACGACCCAGGAGATTGGTTCACCCCTCCACTTT. Variable domain in full (rest from reference TRBV9 and TRBJ1-6): DSGVTQTPKHLITATGQRVTLRCSPRSGDLSVYWYQQSLDQGLQFLIQYYNGEERAKGNILERFSAQQFPDLHSELNLSSLELGDSALYFCASSVGTTQEIGSPLHFGNGTRLTVT.

This clonotype was seen repeatedly, ten times or more. V is TRBV9 and J is TRBJ2-1; the match to TRBD2 covers 9 bases. This CDR3 spans 17 amino acids. The junction had 11 bases not matched to a gene; V was cut back by 0 bases and J by 7 bases. Germline CDR1 and CDR2: SGDLS and YYNGEE. The CDR3 DNA reads as TGTGCCAGCAGCGTAGTCCCCTCGCGGGGGGGCGGGAATGAGCAGTTCTTC. Translated: CASSVVPSRGGGNEQFF.

The V call is TRBV7-9, the J call TRBJ2-1; D is unresolved. Germline CDR1 and CDR2: SEHNR and FQNEAQ (reference sequence). V lost 0 bases, J lost 0 bases, and 9 bases lay in between. The length of the CDR3 is 16 residues. The CDR3, as DNA: TGTGCCAGCAGCTTAGCCCTCCGGAGCTCCTACAATGAGCAGTTCTTC. Residues: CASSLALRSSYNEQFF.

This clonotype was counted a few times. The chain combines TRBV4-1 with TRBJ1-1; 12 positions match TRBD1. Germline V gives CDR1 MGHRA, CDR2 YSYEKL. CDR3 length: 18 residues. After removal of 1 base from V and 4 bases from J, the junction contained 10 bases not matched to a gene. For the CDR3, the DNA is TGCGCCAGCAGCCAAGTTAATATCGGGACAGGGGGCATCACTGAAGCTTTCTTT. Translating gives CASSQVNIGTGGITEAFF.

The chain combines TRBV19 with TRBJ2-2; D gene uncertain. The CDR3 loop spans 16 amino acids. Germline assignment: CDR1 LNHDA and CDR2 SQIVND (reference sequence). Trimming cost V 3 bases and J 1 base, with 12 bases left between them. Here the CDR3 reads CASSMGAPGNTGELFF. DNA for the CDR3: TGTGCCAGTAGTATGGGCGCCCCAGGGAACACCGGGGAGCTGTTTTTT.

The genes are TRBV20-1 and TRBJ2-1; TRBD2 agrees at 8 bases. V was clipped by 3 bases and J by 14 bases; unmatched bases: 9. Germline V CDR1 and CDR2: DFQATT, SNEGSKA (reference sequence). CDR3 length: 12 amino acids. CDR3 in DNA: TGCAGTGCTAGCGGGGGGGCCGAGAAGGAGTTCTTC. It codes for CSASGGAEKEFF.

In its sample, this clonotype was seen many times. The rearrangement uses TRBV12-3 or TRBV12-4 and TRBJ2-7; 7 bases match TRBD2. The V gene end was trimmed by 3 bases and the J gene end by 0 bases; junction bases not matched to a gene: 2. The CDR3 has 14 residues. The DNA for the CDR3 is TGTGCCAGCAGTTTGGGCGGGAGCTCCTACGAGCAGTACGTC. Its protein product is CASSLGGSSYEQYV.

This clonotype was found once. V and J are TRBV5-1 and TRBJ1-5; possibly TRBD1 for D (5 bases). V lost 3 bases to trimming and J lost 3 bases, with 16 bases between them. Germline V gene sequence: CDR1 SGHRS, CDR2 YFSETQ. The CDR3 contains 16 residues. The CDR3 is CASSSGVGQDNQPQHF. CDR3 DNA sequence: TGCGCCAGCAGCTCTGGCGTAGGACAAGACAATCAGCCCCAGCATTTT.

Only a few counts were recorded for this clonotype. The chain combines TRBV2 with TRBJ1-2; maybe TRBD1 (6 bases). Germline CDR1 is SNHLY and CDR2 is FYNNEI. The CDR3 contains 17 residues. With 7 bases removed from V and 7 bases from J, the gap between germline ends came to 28 bases. The CDR3 DNA reads as TGTGCCAGCATCCGATTCAGGGGAGGGGGAAGTTATTCTGGCTACACCTTC. This translates into CASIRFRGGGSYSGYTF.

This sequence joins TRBV20-1 and TRBJ1-2, with 12 bases lining up with TRBD1. Trimming took 6 bases from V and 6 from J; bases not matched to a gene: 5. Germline values: CDR1 DFQATT, CDR2 SNEGSKA (reference sequence). This CDR3 is built from 13 residues. The CDR3 sequence is CSAAGQGAHGYTF. The DNA of the CDR3 is TGCAGTGCCGCGGGACAGGGGGCTCATGGCTACACCTTC.

The chain employs TRBV7-9 and TRBJ2-7; 8 bases are shared with TRBD1. CDR1 and CDR2 from the germline V gene are SEHNR and FQNEAQ (reference sequence). Trimming removed 3 bases from V and 3 bases from J; junction bases left unmatched: 13. The CDR3 consists of 17 residues. In DNA, the CDR3 is TGTGCCAGCAGCTTGCTTGGACAGGGCAGGGTCGACTACGAGCAGTACTTC. Its translation: CASSLLGQGRVDYEQYF.

This clonotype was seen a handful of times. The genes are TRBV20-1 and TRBJ2-7; maybe TRBD1 (6 bases). CDR1 is DFQATT, CDR2 SNEGSKA, per germline (reference sequence). Trimming took 1 base from V and 3 from J, leaving 10 bases between them. The CDR3 runs to 13 residues. The CDR3 nucleotides are TGCAGTGCTAGAGGGGGACATCTCTACGAGCAGTACGTC. As protein: CSARGGHLYEQYV.

This sequence joins TRBV6-2 or TRBV6-3 and TRBJ1-1; D not certain. Germline loops: CDR1 MNHEY, CDR2 SVGEGT. The CDR3 is 14 amino acids. Deletions cut 2 bases from V and 1 base from J, with 8 bases between. Here the CDR3 reads CASSYAWWNTEAFF. The CDR3 coding sequence is TGTGCCAGCAGTTACGCTTGGTGGAACACTGAAGCTTTCTTT.

This rearrangement joins TRBV6-1 to TRBJ2-2; D may be TRBD1 or TRBD2 (5 bases each). The CDR3 sequence is 15 residues long. Germline CDR1 and CDR2: MNHNS and SASEGT. The V and J ends lost 6 bases and 2 bases respectively, with 13 bases between them. CDR3 DNA: TGTGCCAGCAGCCTCGGGACGAGAAACACCGGGGAGCTGTTTTTT. As protein: CASSLGTRNTGELFF.

This clonotype was counted many times. The chain uses TRBV5-6 and TRBJ2-1; D call uncertain. The CDR3 loop spans 14 amino acids. Trimming left V 4 bases short and J 4 bases short, with 12 bases between. The germline V gene encodes CDR1 SGHDT and CDR2 YYEEEE. This CDR3 is CASSPGSTYNEQFF. Written as DNA, the CDR3 is TGTGCCAGCAGCCCGGGCTCCACGTACAATGAGCAGTTCTTC.

The rearrangement uses TRBV24-1 and TRBJ2-3, with unresolved D. Trimming removed 2 bases from V and 7 bases from J, with 9 bases in between. CDR1 and CDR2 from the germline V gene are KGHDR and SFDVKD. This CDR3 is built from 13 residues. The CDR3 sequence is CATSDYGGYTQYF. The CDR3 DNA sequence: TGTGCCACCAGTGATTACGGCGGATATACGCAGTATTTT.

The chain uses TRBV21-1 and TRBJ2-7; the table's D gene call, TRBD1, was not cross checked with the DNA. TRBV21-1 is a pseudogene segment. This CDR3 spans 13 amino acids. The CDR3 spells CASRPRKGYEQYF. For the CDR3, the DNA is TGTGCCAGCAGACCCAGGAAAGGGTACGAGCAGTACTTC.

The CDR3 coding sequence is TGTGCCAGCAGCTTGGGGGGGATAGGAGGGGGTGATGAGCAGTTCTTC. Encoded protein: CASSLGGIGGGDEQFF. The chain employs TRBV11-2 and TRBJ2-1; a weak D match, TRBD2 (7 bases). Germline CDR1 reads SGHAT; CDR2 reads FQNNGV. The CDR3 has 16 amino acids. Trimming left V 3 bases short and J 8 bases short, with 20 bases between.

The chain joins TRBV7-9 to TRBJ2-1, with D possibly matching TRBD1 (5 bases). The CDR3 loop spans 16 amino acids. Germline CDR1 is SEHNR and CDR2 is FQNEAQ (reference sequence). The V end lost 7 bases, the J end lost 0 bases, and 16 bases lay between the germline ends. The CDR3 region has the DNA TGTGCCAGCACCCCCGGGCAGGGCCCCTCCTACAATGAGCAGTTCTTC. Residues: CASTPGQGPSYNEQFF.

This clonotype was found many times. The V gene is TRBV20-1, the J gene TRBJ2-7; 8 positions match TRBD1. This CDR3 is built from 14 residues. Germline trimming cut 1 base from V and 3 bases from J; bases unmatched to any gene: 5. Per germline, CDR1 DFQATT and CDR2 SNEGSKA (reference sequence). The CDR3 nucleotides are TGCAGTGCTAGAGCCGACAGGGGCTACTACGAGCAGTACTTC. Encoded protein: CSARADRGYYEQYF.

V and J are TRBV6-1 and TRBJ1-3, with TRBD1 as a possible D gene (6 bases). The V end was cut by 5 bases, the J end by 3 bases, with 14 bases between. CDR3 length: 15 amino acids. From germline, CDR1 is MNHNS and CDR2 SASEGT. CDR3 in amino acids: CASSQQGGFGNTIYF. The CDR3 coding sequence is TGTGCCAGCAGTCAGCAAGGGGGTTTTGGAAACACCATATATTTT.

This chain connects TRBV12-3 or TRBV12-4 to TRBJ1-1, with TRBD1 as a possible D gene (5 bases). This CDR3 contains 16 residues. The V and J ends lost 1 base and 0 bases respectively, with 12 bases between them. CDR3 sequence (DNA): TGTGCCAGCAGTTTAGGGGGGTTGAGGTTGAACACTGAAGCTTTCTTT. Residues: CASSLGGLRLNTEAFF.

This clonotype was found a few times. The rearrangement uses TRBV12-3 or TRBV12-4 and TRBJ2-2; TRBD2 matches 8 bases. The CDR3 spans 16 residues. J gave up 0 bases and V 3 bases, and 3 bases lay outside the gene matches. CDR3 sequence: CASSFGSGANTGELFF. CDR3 nucleotide sequence: TGTGCCAGCAGTTTCGGTAGCGGGGCGAACACCGGGGAGCTGTTTTTT.

This clonotype was detected a few times. The chain links TRBV12-5 to TRBJ2-1; D may match TRBD1 or TRBD2 (5 bases each). CDR3 size: 12 residues. The germline V and J ends were trimmed by 3 bases and 10 bases, with 10 bases remaining between them. Looked up from germline, CDR1 is LGHNT and CDR2 is FRNRAP. CDR3 loop: CASGLSRDEQFF. The CDR3 nucleotides are TGTGCTAGTGGTTTATCCCGGGACGAGCAGTTCTTC.

The V gene is TRBV12-3 or TRBV12-4, the J gene TRBJ1-5; D may be TRBD1 (5 bases). CDR3 length: 14 residues. V was trimmed by 6 bases and J by 4 bases, leaving 13 bases between them. The CDR3: CASSFTGPNQPQHF. CDR3 DNA: TGTGCCAGCAGCTTTACAGGCCCAAATCAGCCCCAGCATTTT.

V gene TRBV20-1 combines with J gene TRBJ1-5, with D maybe TRBD1 (5 bases). There are 13 residues in the CDR3. Germline CDR1 is DFQATT and CDR2 is SNEGSKA (reference sequence). The V gene lost 7 bases and the J gene lost 1 base, with 11 bases spanning the gap. The CDR3 bases are TGCAGTGTTCTTCGGGGCAGCAATCAGCCCCAGCATTTT. Translated: CSVLRGSNQPQHF.